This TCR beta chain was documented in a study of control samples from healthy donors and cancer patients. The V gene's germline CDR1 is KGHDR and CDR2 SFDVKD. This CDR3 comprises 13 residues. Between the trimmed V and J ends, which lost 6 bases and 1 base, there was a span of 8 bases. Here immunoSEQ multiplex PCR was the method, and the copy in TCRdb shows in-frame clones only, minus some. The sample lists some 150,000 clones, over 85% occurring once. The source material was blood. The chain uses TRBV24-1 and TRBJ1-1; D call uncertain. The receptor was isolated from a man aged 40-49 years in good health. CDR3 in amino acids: CATSLTENTEAFF. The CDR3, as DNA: TGTGCCACCAGTTTAACGGAGAACACTGAAGCTTTCTTT.